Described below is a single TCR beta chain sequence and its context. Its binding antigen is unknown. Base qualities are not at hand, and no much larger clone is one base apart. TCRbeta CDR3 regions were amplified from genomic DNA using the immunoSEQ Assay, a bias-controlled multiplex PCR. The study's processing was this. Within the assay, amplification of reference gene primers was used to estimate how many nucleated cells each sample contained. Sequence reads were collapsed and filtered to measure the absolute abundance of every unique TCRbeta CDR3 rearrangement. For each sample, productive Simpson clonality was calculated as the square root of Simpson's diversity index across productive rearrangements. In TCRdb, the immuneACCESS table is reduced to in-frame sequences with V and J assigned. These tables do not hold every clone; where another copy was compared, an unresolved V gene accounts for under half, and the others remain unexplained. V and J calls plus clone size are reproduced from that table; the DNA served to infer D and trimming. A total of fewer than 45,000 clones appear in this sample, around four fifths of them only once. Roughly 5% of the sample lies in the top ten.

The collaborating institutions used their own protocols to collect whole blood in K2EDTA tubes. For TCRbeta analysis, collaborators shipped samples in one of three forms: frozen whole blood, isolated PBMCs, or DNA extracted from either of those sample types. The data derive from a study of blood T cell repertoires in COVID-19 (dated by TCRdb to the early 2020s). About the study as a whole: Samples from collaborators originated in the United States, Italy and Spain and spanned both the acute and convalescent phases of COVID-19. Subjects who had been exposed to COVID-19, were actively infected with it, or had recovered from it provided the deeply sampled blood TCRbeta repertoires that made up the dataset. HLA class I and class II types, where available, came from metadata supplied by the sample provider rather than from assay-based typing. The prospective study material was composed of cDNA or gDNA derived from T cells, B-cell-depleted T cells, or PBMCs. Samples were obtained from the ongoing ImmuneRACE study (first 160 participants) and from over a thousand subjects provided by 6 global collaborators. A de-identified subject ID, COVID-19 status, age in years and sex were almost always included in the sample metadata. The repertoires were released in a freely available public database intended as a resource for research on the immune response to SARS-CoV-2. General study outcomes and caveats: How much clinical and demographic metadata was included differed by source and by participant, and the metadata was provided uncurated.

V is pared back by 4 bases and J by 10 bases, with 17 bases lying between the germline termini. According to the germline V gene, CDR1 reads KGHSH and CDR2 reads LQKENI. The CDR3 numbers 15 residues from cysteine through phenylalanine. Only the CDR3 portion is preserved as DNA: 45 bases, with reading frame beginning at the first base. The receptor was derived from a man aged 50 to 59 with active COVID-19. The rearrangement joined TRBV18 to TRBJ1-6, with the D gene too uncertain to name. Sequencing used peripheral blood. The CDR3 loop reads CASSRGQDRGSPLHF. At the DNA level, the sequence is TGTGCCAGCTCACGAGGGCAGGATAGAGGCTCACCCCTCCACTTT.